The T cell receptor (beta chain) under discussion was sequenced for a study of metastatic and nonmetastatic thyroid tumors. TCRdb re-called clones via MiXCR from the PCR reads. The table shows tens of thousands of clones, with about 4% occurring only once. Among the patients, none had received any treatment before thyroid surgery. The receptor was isolated from a female donor with papillary thyroid cancer or a benign thyroid nodule (not recorded which). Some clones in this sample may be carry-over from other donors' samples. The sequenced material came from blood.

CDR3 region: CASSLLRTTDTQYF. The CDR3 bases are TGTGCCAGCAGCTTACTAAGGACCACAGATACGCAGTATTTT. The chain joins TRBV12-3 or TRBV12-4 to TRBJ2-3; D gene unclear. This CDR3 contains 14 residues. V lost 6 bases, J lost 2 bases, and 12 bases lay in between.